A selection of T cell receptor beta chains follows, all from one sample in a study of cytomegalovirus exposure and HLA in healthy donors. The protocol was immunoSEQ multiplex PCR, while the TCRdb copy is restricted to in-frame clones and leaves out a portion. The table lists about 96,000 clones, about 70% of them singletons. The sample comprised PBMCs. These receptor sequences come from a woman in her 70s in good health and CMV-seropositive. CDR3s include the opening cysteine and the closing phenylalanine or tryptophan. The D gene is left open where the match is weak. Rows give clone size only sometimes, using once, few, many, or a class for an expanded clone.

>TRBJ2-7|NA|NA|TRBV10-3
TGTGCCATCAGTGAGGGGACTTTGTCCTACGAGCAGTACTTC
CAISEGTLSYEQYF
>TRBJ1-4|NA|NA|TRBV4-2
TGTGCCAGCAGCCAAGAGGATCAGGGGAACGAAAAACTGTTTTTT
CASSQEDQGNEKLFF
>TRBJ1-6|NA|NA|TRBV18
TGTGCCAGCTCACCAAGTATGGTGACAGGAGGCAATTCACCCCTCCACTTT
CASSPSMVTGGNSPLHF
>TRBJ1-1|TRBD1|NA|TRBV6-1
TGTGCCAGCAGTGTTGACAGGGGACGGAACACTGAAGCTTTCTTT
CASSVDRGRNTEAFF
>TRBJ2-2|TRBD2|NA|TRBV5-4
TGTGCCAGCAGCTCGGAGCGGGGGGCGCGGACCGGGGAGCTGTTTTTT
CASSSERGARTGELFF
>TRBJ2-1|TRBD1|NA|TRBV9
TGTGCCAGCAGCAGATCGGGACAGGGCCCTTCCAATGAGCAGTTCTTC
CASSRSGQGPSNEQFF
>TRBJ2-1|TRBD2|NA|TRBV29-1
TGCAGCGTTGATGGTAGCGGGAACTCCTACAATGAGCAGTTCTTC
CSVDGSGNSYNEQFF
>TRBJ2-5|TRBD2|few|TRBV9
TGTGCCAGCAGCGTAGTGGGGCTAGCGGGAACGTACCAAGAGACCCAGTACTTC
CASSVVGLAGTYQETQYF
>TRBJ1-1|NA|NA|TRBV4-1
TGCGCCAGCAGCAAAAGACAGAACCATGAAGCTTTCTTT
CASSKRQNHEAFF
>TRBJ2-3|NA|NA|TRBV7-2
TGTGCCAGCAGCTCCGACAGTGCCCCCACAGATACGCAGTATTTT
CASSSDSAPTDTQYF
>TRBJ2-7|NA|NA|TRBV5-1
TGCGCCAGCAGCTTGTCGACTGGCCCCGAGCAGTACTTC
CASSLSTGPEQYF
>TRBJ2-7|TRBD1|NA|TRBV28
TGTGCCTCCAAACGGGACAGGGGGCGAGGGGAGCAGTACTTC
CASKRDRGRGEQYF
>TRBJ2-3|NA|NA|TRBV7-9
TGTGCCAGCACCTCCCGAAGGGGAAGCACAGATACGCAGTATTTT
CASTSRRGSTDTQYF
>TRBJ1-1|TRBD1|NA|TRBV19
TGTGCCAGTAGTATGGGGTCAGGGGGCTTCACTGAAGCTTTCTTT
CASSMGSGGFTEAFF
>TRBJ2-7|NA|NA|TRBV5-6
TGTGCCAGCAGCCCCCGTGGTTGGACGGGGACCTACGAGCAGTACTTC
CASSPRGWTGTYEQYF
>TRBJ1-4|NA|NA|TRBV7-2
TGTGCCAGCAGTCAAATGAAGTGGGGGGCTAATGAAAAACTGTTTTTT
CASSQMKWGANEKLFF
>TRBJ2-1|TRBD2|NA|TRBV6-5
TGTGCCAGCAGTCCCGGGACTAGGACCTACAATGAGCAGTTCTTC
CASSPGTRTYNEQFF
>TRBJ1-3|TRBD1|NA|TRBV19
TGTGCCAGTACCAAGACAGGGATTGGAAACACCATATATTTT
CASTKTGIGNTIYF
>TRBJ2-3|NA|NA|TRBV19
TGTGCCAGTAGCCGCGGAGCAGGGCCCACTAGCACAGATACGCAGTATTTT
CASSRGAGPTSTDTQYF
>TRBJ2-3|TRBD2|NA|TRBV5-1
TGCGCCAGCAGCTTAGGACTAGCGGCTAGCACAGATACGCAGTATTTT
CASSLGLAASTDTQYF
>TRBJ1-2|TRBD1|NA|TRBV19
TGTGCCAGTAGGACAGGGGCCTCGGGCTATGGCTACACCTTC
CASRTGASGYGYTF
>TRBJ2-5|TRBD1|NA|TRBV9
TGTGCCAGCAGTCTTCCGGGACAGGCCCAAGAGACCCAGTACTTC
CASSLPGQAQETQYF
>TRBJ1-5|NA|NA|TRBV9
TGTGCCAGCACCAGGGTTAATCAGCCCCAGCATTTT
CASTRVNQPQHF
>TRBJ1-5|NA|NA|TRBV6-6
TGTGCCAGCAAGGGCGGGGTTAGCAATCAGCCCCAGCATTTT
CASKGGVSNQPQHF
>TRBJ2-3|TRBD1|NA|TRBV11-3
TGTGCCAGCAGCCAGGGACAGGTCGTGACAGATACGCAGTATTTT
CASSQGQVVTDTQYF
>TRBJ2-7|NA|NA|TRBV28
TGTGCCAGCAGACCCGCCAGTTTGGGACTTGGGGAGCAGTACTTC
CASRPASLGLGEQYF
>TRBJ2-2|NA|NA|TRBV19
TGTGCCAGTAGTATAAAGGGGCCCCCGAACACCGGGGAGCTGTTTTTT
CASSIKGPPNTGELFF
>TRBJ2-4|TRBD2|once|TRBV18
TGTGCCAGCTCACCTGGAACCGGGACTAGGACCAAAAACATTCAGTACTTC
CASSPGTGTRTKNIQYF
>TRBJ2-1|TRBD2|NA|TRBV27
TGTGCCAGCAGTCCATCGGGGGGGTCAGGGAGGGATGAGCAGTTCTTC
CASSPSGGSGRDEQFF
>TRBJ2-1|TRBD2|NA|TRBV7-3
TGTGCCAGCAGCTTACAGGGCGGGGGAGAAAATGAGCAGTTCTTC
CASSLQGGGENEQFF
>TRBJ1-5|NA|NA|TRBV28
TGTGCCAGCAGTTCCCCAGGGAGCAATCAGCCCCAGCATTTT
CASSSPGSNQPQHF
>TRBJ1-1|TRBD1|NA|TRBV9
TGTGCCAGCAGCGTAGGGACAGGGGGCTTGAACACTGAAGCTTTCTTT
CASSVGTGGLNTEAFF
>TRBJ2-7|NA|once|TRBV6-5
TGTGCCAGCAGTTCTGGACAATACGAGCAGTACTTC
CASSSGQYEQYF
>TRBJ1-3|TRBD1|few|TRBV2
TGTGCCAGCAGTGGGACAGGGGGCCCCCTCTCTGGAAACACCATATATTTT
CASSGTGGPLSGNTIYF
>TRBJ2-3|NA|few|TRBV5-4
TGTGCCAGCAGCAAGACAGTTAGCACAGATACGCAGTATTTT
CASSKTVSTDTQYF
>TRBJ1-1|NA|NA|TRBV7-2
TGTGCCAGCAGCTTACAGGGTTTTAGAAACACTGAAGCTTTCTTT
CASSLQGFRNTEAFF
>TRBJ2-2|NA|NA|TRBV6-1
TGTGCCAGCAGTTCCGTGACAAGAAACACCGGGGAGCTGTTTTTT
CASSSVTRNTGELFF